One sample yielded the 18 T cell receptor beta chains listed below, sequenced in a study of regulatory and conventional T cells in RAG deficiency. The sorted conventional CD4+ T cells were CD25-low and CD127-high, with genomic DNA sequenced. The data were produced by immunoSEQ multiplex PCR, yet TCRdb's version contains in-frame clones alone and is incomplete. The table has fewer than 40,000 clones, about 75% seen once. These data were likewise used in another study, on regulatory T cells. According to that study: The primer mix had 52 TRBV and 13 TRBJ primers.

The sequenced sample was CD4+ effector T cells sorted from blood. These receptors came from a human donor in good health.

The V call is TRBV9, the J call TRBJ2-3, with D maybe TRBD2 (5 bases). Germline loops: CDR1 SGDLS, CDR2 YYNGEE. The V and J ends lost 0 bases and 5 bases respectively, with 10 bases between them. CDR3 length equals 14 residues. CDR3 amino acids: CASSVGGSEDTQYF. In nucleotides, the CDR3 is TGTGCCAGCAGCGTAGGGGGTAGCGAAGATACGCAGTATTTT.

The V and J genes are TRBV7-3 and TRBJ1-1; a weak D match, TRBD1 (5 bases). Germline values: CDR1 SGHTA, CDR2 FQGTGA. The CDR3 is 14 amino acids. With 5 bases removed from V and 1 base from J, the gap between germline ends came to 11 bases. The CDR3 spells CASSMGLPNTEAFF. CDR3 coding DNA: TGTGCCAGCAGCATGGGACTGCCGAACACTGAAGCTTTCTTT.

The rearrangement uses TRBV5-4 and TRBJ1-2; TRBD1 matches 8 bases. The CDR3 loop spans 15 amino acids. V shed 4 bases, J shed 1 base, and the junction held 6 bases outside the gene matches. Germline loops: CDR1 SGHNT, CDR2 YYREEE (reference sequence). The CDR3 nucleotides read TGTGCCAGCAGCGTTGGGACAGGCGTTAACTATGGCTACACCTTC. Translating gives CASSVGTGVNYGYTF.

This clone is a singleton in its sample. This chain uses TRBV9 with TRBJ1-2; D unclear. Trimming stripped 1 base from V and 3 bases from J, with 7 bases between. CDR1 SGDLS and CDR2 YYNGEE come from the germline V gene. CDR3 length: 13 amino acids. The CDR3 is CASSVSQDYGYTF. CDR3 in DNA: TGTGCCAGCAGCGTAAGTCAGGACTATGGCTACACCTTC.

The chain carries TRBV7-3 and TRBJ1-2; D gene ambiguous. Trimming took off 5 bases at V and 7 bases at J, with 20 bases between the two ends. This CDR3 is built from 15 residues. Per the germline V gene, CDR1 is SGHTA and CDR2 is FQGTGA. As DNA, the CDR3 is TGTGCCAGCAGCACCCTCGGGGAGGTTCGGGGTGGCTACACCTTC. It is translated as CASSTLGEVRGGYTF. The whole variable domain, filled in from reference TRBV7-3 and TRBJ1-2, reads GAGVSQTPSNKVTEKGKYVELRCDPISGHTALYWYRQSLGQGPEFLIYFQGTGAADDSGLPNDRFFAVRPEGSVSTLKIQRTERGDSAVYLCASSTLGEVRGGYTFGSGTRLTVV.

The J gene is TRBJ1-5, the V gene TRBV2, with D maybe TRBD1 (5 bases). This CDR3 has 15 residues. Deletions cut 7 bases from V and 4 bases from J, with 17 bases between. From germline, CDR1 is SNHLY and CDR2 FYNNEI. CDR3 nucleotide sequence: TGTGCCAGCAACCCAGACAGATATGGGAATCAGCCCCAGCATTTT. Translating gives CASNPDRYGNQPQHF.

In this sample, this clone turned up a few times. CDR3 DNA: TGTGCCAGCAGCGCGACTGCAGGGGCTGGGGAAAAACTGTTTTTT. Translation: CASSATAGAGEKLFF. The rearrangement joins TRBV9 to TRBJ1-4; maybe TRBD1 (6 bases). Germline V gene lookup returns CDR1 SGDLS and CDR2 YYNGEE. CDR3 length equals 15 residues. The V and J ends lost 3 bases and 8 bases respectively, with 17 bases between them.

This clone has only one observation. This chain links TRBV14 with TRBJ1-4; D might be TRBD1 (5 bases). Trimming cost V 5 bases and J 0 bases, with 10 bases left between them. There are 15 residues in the CDR3. From germline, CDR1 is SGHDN and CDR2 FVKESK. The CDR3 coding sequence is TGTGCCAGCAGCTCCAGACAGACAACTAATGAAAAACTGTTTTTT. This translates into CASSSRQTTNEKLFF.

The J gene is TRBJ2-2, the V gene TRBV19; 11 nucleotides match TRBD1. The CDR3 has 14 amino acids. Looked up from germline, CDR1 is LNHDA and CDR2 is SQIVND (reference sequence). Trimming took 6 bases from V and 5 from J; bases not matched to a gene: 2. CDR3 region: CASRDRGLTGELFF. The CDR3 region has the DNA TGTGCCAGTAGGGACAGGGGGCTAACCGGGGAGCTGTTTTTT.

The J gene is TRBJ1-2, the V gene TRBV2; D gene unclear. Per germline, CDR1 SNHLY and CDR2 FYNNEI. V was pared by 7 bases and J by 2 bases, with 8 bases between. The CDR3 has 12 amino acids. DNA for the CDR3: TGTGCCAGCATGCGGGGAAACTATGGCTACACCTTC. Its translation is CASMRGNYGYTF.

The chain combines TRBV2 with TRBJ1-1; 9 bases are a match to TRBD1. This CDR3 spans 19 amino acids. With 11 bases clipped from V and 0 bases from J, the junction kept 22 bases outside the gene matches. The germline V gene has CDR1 SNHLY and CDR2 FYNNEI. The CDR3 region has the DNA TGTGCCGACAGGGTGGGACAGGGTCGTAGCGGGGGTATGAACACTGAAGCTTTCTTT. It yields the protein CADRVGQGRSGGMNTEAFF.

The J gene is TRBJ2-3, the V gene TRBV15; maybe TRBD2 (6 bases). Germline V lookup: CDR1 LNHNV, CDR2 YYDKDF (reference sequence). The ends were cut back, 0 bases at V and 2 bases at J, with 9 bases in the middle. The CDR3 runs to 15 residues. CDR3 sequence (DNA): TGTGCCACCAGCAGAGACCGGGAGACCACAGATACGCAGTATTTT. It codes for CATSRDRETTDTQYF.

The chain has TRBV6-4 and TRBJ1-4, with D unclear. Trimming removed 2 bases from V and 3 bases from J, with 10 bases in between. This CDR3 contains 15 residues. Per the germline V gene, CDR1 is MRHNA and CDR2 is SNTAGT. CDR3 bases: TGTGCCAGCAGTGACAATGGGTTCCCTAATGAAAAACTGTTTTTT. Residues: CASSDNGFPNEKLFF.

This clone was seen a few times. The chain recombines TRBV7-9 with TRBJ1-2, with a tentative D call TRBD1 (6 bases). The germline V and J ends were trimmed by 5 bases and 5 bases, with 18 bases remaining between them. There are 15 residues in the CDR3. CDR1 and CDR2 (germline): SEHNR, FQNEAQ (reference sequence). The CDR3 loop is CASSPRAGVQYGYTF. CDR3 in DNA: TGTGCCAGCAGCCCACGCGCAGGGGTTCAATATGGCTACACCTTC.

The CDR3 DNA follows: TGTGCCAGCAGTTTGGGGGCAGCTAATGAAAAACTGTTTTTT. The encoded protein is CASSLGAANEKLFF. This chain connects TRBV2 to TRBJ1-4; possible D gene TRBD1, 6 bases. CDR3 length equals 14 residues. The germline V and J ends were trimmed by 5 bases and 3 bases, with 10 bases remaining between them. Per germline, CDR1 SNHLY and CDR2 FYNNEI.

This clone was detected only once. The chain recombines TRBV6-1 with TRBJ2-2; D remains ambiguous. V gave up 5 bases and J gave up 6 bases, with 10 bases separating them. The CDR3 runs 13 residues. The germline V gene has CDR1 MNHNS and CDR2 SASEGT. As DNA, the CDR3 is TGTGCCAGCAGTTCGCTCATGGCCGGGGAGCTGTTTTTT. Protein sequence: CASSSLMAGELFF.

V usage is TRBV7-2 and J usage is TRBJ2-7, with unresolved D. The CDR3 is made up of 14 amino acids. Trimming removed 0 bases at V and 6 bases at J, with 12 bases between. Looked up from germline, CDR1 is SGHTA and CDR2 is FQGNSA. CDR3 protein: CASSLASRLAEQYF. The CDR3 nucleotides read TGTGCCAGCAGCTTAGCGTCCCGACTGGCCGAGCAGTACTTC.

V usage is TRBV7-2 and J usage is TRBJ2-7; 9 bases are a match to TRBD1. The V and J ends lost 6 bases and 3 bases, in that order; junction bases with no gene match: 9. Per the germline V gene, CDR1 is SGHTA and CDR2 is FQGNSA. The CDR3 runs 15 residues. Here the CDR3 DNA reads TGTGCCAGCAGTCCACAGGGGGCTTCTCTCTACGAGCAGTACTTC. It yields the protein CASSPQGASLYEQYF. Drawing the rest from reference TRBV7-2 and TRBJ2-7, the complete variable domain is GAGVSQSPSNKVTEKGKDVELRCDPISGHTALYWYRQSLGQGLEFLIYFQGNSAPDKSGLPSDRFSAERTGGSVSTLTIQRTQQEDSAVYLCASSPQGASLYEQYFGPGTRLTVT.